This TCR beta chain was captured in a study of cytomegalovirus exposure and HLA in healthy donors. Whole-study findings and limits: A few CMV-associated chains were confirmed in vitro to be specific for CMV antigens. Excluded: some indistinguishable V segments such as TRBV6-2 and TRBV6-3.

Trimming stripped 1 base from V and 4 bases from J, with 16 bases between. This CDR3 spans 16 amino acids. Germline CDR1 reads LGHNA; CDR2 reads YNFKEQ. For this clone: The target antigen is unknown.

The PCR was carried out with 60 Vbeta primers and 13 Jbeta primers. TCRdb's table, derived via immunoSEQ multiplex PCR, lists solely in-frame clones and lacks some. The top ten clones hold roughly 2.9% of a sample with about 140,000 clones, approximately 78% of them seen once. The chain uses TRBV4-2 and TRBJ1-2, with D unclear. This TCR came from a female donor in good health and CMV-seronegative. Sequenced sample: PBMCs. CDR3 in amino acids: CASSQAGTALLYGYTF. DNA of the CDR3: TGTGCCAGCAGCCAAGCGGGAACAGCCTTGCTCTATGGCTACACCTTC.